The clone carrying this T cell receptor beta chain was seen only a few times. V gave up 1 base and J gave up 4 bases, with 10 bases separating them. Looked up from germline, CDR1 is SGHVS and CDR2 is FNYEAQ. The CDR3 extends over 15 amino acids. This specimen comes from a study of glioma-infiltrating T cells. The iRepertoire nested amplicon-rescue multiplex PCR amplified TCR alpha and beta CDR3s from RNA. For one-step reverse transcription and amplification, 100-400 ng of tissue mRNA or PBMC total RNA was used. TCRdb ran MiXCR on the multiplex PCR reads and lists one entry per CDR3 protein. The sample has about 200,000 distinct CDR3 sequences, about 31% seen once; the top ten hold 20%.

The specimen sequenced was glioma tissue, nonneoplastic brain tissue, or PBMCs (not recorded which). The chain employs TRBV7-6 and TRBJ2-2; the D gene is possibly TRBD2 (5 bases). The sequence derives from a human donor with low-grade glioma or glioblastoma, undergoing nonglioma brain surgery, or in good health (not recorded which). The CDR3, as DNA: TGTGCCAGCAGCTTAGGTGGGAGCCCCACCGGGGAGCTGTTTTTT. Amino acid sequence: CASSLGGSPTGELFF. Complete variable domain (other parts from reference TRBV7-6 and TRBJ2-2): GAGVSQSPRYKVTKRGQDVALRCDPISGHVSLYWYRQALGQGPEFLTYFNYEAQQDKSGLPNDRFSAERPEGSISTLTIQRTEQRDSAMYRCASSLGGSPTGELFFGEGSRLTVL.